These T cell receptor beta chains were read from a single sample in a study of blood T cell repertoires in COVID-19. Generated by immunoSEQ multiplex PCR, the TCRdb table keeps only in-frame clones and is missing some. Of fewer than 400,000 clones listed, roughly 91% are singletons. Sequencing used peripheral blood. These receptors all stem from a woman between 25 and 40 years old with COVID-19, enrolled during active disease. The CDR3 runs from the conserved cysteine through the conserved F or W. A D gene is named only where the DNA matches it firmly. Expanded clones are given a class, and other clones once, few, many or no size at all.

TRBJ1-2,TRBV7-2,NA,NA,TGTGCCAGCAGCTTACAAGGCAGGGGTAGCTATGGCTACACCTTC,CASSLQGRGSYGYTF
TRBJ1-2,TRBV2,NA,TRBD1,TGTGCCAGCAGGGAAGGGACAGGGGGGAACTATGGCTACACCTTC,CASREGTGGNYGYTF
TRBJ1-5,TRBV2,NA,TRBD1,TGTGCCAGCAGGTTGGACAGGGACCAGCCCCAGCATTTT,CASRLDRDQPQHF
TRBJ1-5,TRBV27,NA,TRBD1,TGTGCCAGCAGTCCGGGACAGGGTGGTTATCAGCCCCAGCATTTT,CASSPGQGGYQPQHF
TRBJ2-2,TRBV19,NA,TRBD2,TGTGCCAGTAGTATATGGGGACTAGCGGGGGGGCGTCCCGCCGGGGAGCTGTTTTTT,CASSIWGLAGGRPAGELFF
TRBJ2-1,TRBV24-1,NA,NA,TGTGCCACCAGTGAAGGCCTCCGGGGTGAGCAGTTCTTC,CATSEGLRGEQFF
TRBJ1-1,TRBV6-5,NA,NA,TGTGCCAGCAGCTACACGACAGTAACGAACACTGAAGCTTTCTTT,CASSYTTVTNTEAFF
TRBJ2-3,TRBV7-8,NA,NA,TGTGCCAGCAGCTTACGCAGGGGAAGCACAGATACGCAGTATTTT,CASSLRRGSTDTQYF
TRBJ1-3,TRBV5-1,NA,TRBD1,TGCGCCAGCAGCTTTAACAGGGGGCCTGGAAACACCATATATTTT,CASSFNRGPGNTIYF
TRBJ1-3,TRBV28,NA,NA,TGTGCCAGCACCTCCGCAGCGCTCTCTGGAAACACCATATATTTT,CASTSAALSGNTIYF
TRBJ1-2,TRBV5-3,NA,NA,TGTGCCAGAAGCGAGAACAGCCCCCATTATGGCTACACCTTC,CARSENSPHYGYTF
TRBJ2-7,TRBV9,NA,NA,TGTGCCAGCAGTGCAGGAGGCAGGGGCTCCTACGAGCAGTACTTC,CASSAGGRGSYEQYF
TRBJ2-5,TRBV6-6,NA,NA,TGTGCCAGCAGTTACTGGGGGACTCAAGAGACCCAGTACTTC,CASSYWGTQETQYF
TRBJ1-5,TRBV5-5,NA,NA,TGTGCCAGCAGCTTGCTTCTCAATCAGCCCCAGCATTTT,CASSLLLNQPQHF
TRBJ1-2,TRBV24-1,NA,NA,TGTGCCACCAGTGACCAGACAGGAAATGGCTACACCTTC,CATSDQTGNGYTF
TRBJ1-2,TRBV6-5,NA,TRBD1,TGTGCCAGCAGTCGACAGGGCCGCTACACCTTC,CASSRQGRYTF
TRBJ2-3,TRBV7-6,NA,NA,TGTGCCAGCAGCTTAGGTCCTAGCACAGATACGCAGTATTTT,CASSLGPSTDTQYF
TRBJ1-2,TRBV7-2,NA,TRBD1,TGTGCCAGCAGTGAGGTGGTAGGGGGCGGCTACACCTTC,CASSEVVGGGYTF
TRBJ2-6,TRBV4-1,NA,TRBD1,TGCGCCAGCAGCAAGGGACAGGGGAGCGGGGCCAACGTCCTGACTTTC,CASSKGQGSGANVLTF
TRBJ1-5,TRBV7-8,once,NA,TGTGCCAGCAGCTTAGGGGACTTTAGCAATCAGCCCCAGCATTTT,CASSLGDFSNQPQHF
TRBJ1-6,TRBV5-6,NA,NA,TGTGCCAGCAGCTTGGACGAAGGGGTTTATAATTCACCCCTCCACTTT,CASSLDEGVYNSPLHF
TRBJ1-4,TRBV7-2,NA,NA,TGTGCCAGCAGCTTAGTCGGAGGAAAACTGTTTTTT,CASSLVGGKLFF